The 10 T cell receptor beta chains in this list originate from one sample, sequenced in a study of T cells in Graves' hyperthyroidism and ophthalmopathy. RNA transcripts gave rise to amplified TCR beta CDR3 regions. The TCR CDR3 first-round RT-PCR relied on the HTBI primer set. TCRdb re-derived calls from the multiplex PCR reads in MiXCR, one entry per CDR3 protein. The sample includes under 400,000 distinct CDR3 sequences, about 13% of them seen just once. Sequenced input: blood. These receptors were taken from a woman between 18 and 30 years old with Graves' hyperthyroidism.

As to this clonotype: A much bigger clone sits one base away, suggesting this may be a read error. The V call is TRBV7-9, the J call TRBJ2-7; 11 bases align to TRBD2. Germline V gene sequence: CDR1 SEHNR, CDR2 FQNEAQ (reference sequence). Trimming cost V 3 bases and J 2 bases; bases outside gene matches: 6. CDR3 size: 16 residues. DNA of the CDR3: TGTGCCAGCAGCTTGGGGACTAGCGGAGCCCCCTACGAGCAGTACTTC. This sequence encodes CASSLGTSGAPYEQYF.

This clonotype was counted a few times. V and J are TRBV19 and TRBJ2-1; the match to TRBD2 covers 7 bases. After removal of 5 bases from V and 5 bases from J, the junction contained 6 bases not matched to a gene. The CDR3 is 14 residues long. The germline CDR1 and CDR2 sequences are LNHDA and SQIVND (reference sequence). CDR3 sequence reads: CASSRLAGHNEQFF. As DNA, the CDR3 is TGTGCCAGTAGTCGTTTAGCGGGCCACAATGAGCAGTTCTTC.

This clonotype was detected ten times or more. One junction end does not reproduce the germline sequence, and a read error may be involved. The chain carries TRBV6-1 and TRBJ2-7; 10 positions agree with TRBD2. The CDR3 is 14 amino acids. Per germline, CDR1 MNHNS and CDR2 SASEGT. The CDR3 DNA sequence: TGTGCCAGCAATGAAAGACTAGCGGGCTACGAGCAGTACTTC. It codes for CASNERLAGYEQYF.

This clonotype was detected many times. The chain has TRBV9 and TRBJ2-3; D may be TRBD1 or TRBD2 (5 bases each). V lost 4 bases and J lost 0, with 12 bases in between. The length of the CDR3 is 15 residues. Germline CDR1 reads SGDLS; CDR2 reads YYNGEE. The CDR3 protein is CASSTQEASTDTQYF. The DNA for the CDR3 is TGTGCCAGCAGCACACAGGAGGCTAGCACAGATACGCAGTATTTT.

This clonotype has at least ten counts. The chain carries TRBV11-3 and TRBJ2-1; D might be TRBD2 (6 bases). Per the germline V gene, CDR1 is SGHNT and CDR2 is YENEEA. The CDR3 covers 16 residues. Trimming pared 2 bases from V and 5 bases from J, leaving 16 bases between. The CDR3 loop is CASSLRSAGRDNEQFF. CDR3 DNA: TGTGCCAGCAGCTTAAGATCAGCGGGTAGGGACAATGAGCAGTTCTTC. The full variable domain, completed using reference TRBV11-3 and TRBJ2-1, is EAGVVQSPRYKIIEKKQPVAFWCNPISGHNTLYWYLQNLGQGPELLIRYENEEAVDDSQLPKDRFSAERLKGVDSTLKIQPAELGDSAVYLCASSLRSAGRDNEQFFGPGTRLTVL.

The chain couples TRBV19 to TRBJ2-2, with 7 positions matching TRBD1. CDR1 and CDR2 from the germline V gene are LNHDA and SQIVND (reference sequence). The length of the CDR3 is 16 residues. With V trimmed by 11 bases and J by 1 base, 13 bases remained unmatched. CDR3 DNA: TGTGCCGGAAGTCGCTCAGACAGGGTGAACACCGGGGAGCTGTTTTTT. It is translated as CAGSRSDRVNTGELFF.

This clonotype was detected only a few times. The genes are TRBV6-1 and TRBJ2-3; D might be TRBD2 (5 bases). The CDR3 has 14 residues. The germline V gene has CDR1 MNHNS and CDR2 SASEGT. V was clipped by 3 bases and J by 6 bases, with 13 bases between them. CDR3 residues: CASSEVWRADTQYF. The DNA of the CDR3 is TGTGCCAGCAGTGAGGTCTGGCGGGCCGATACGCAGTATTTT.

In this sample, this clonotype turned up many times. The chain joins TRBV6-1 to TRBJ2-5, with D tentatively TRBD1 (5 bases). The germline V and J ends were trimmed by 6 bases and 6 bases, with 17 bases remaining between them. CDR3 length equals 14 residues. The V gene's germline CDR1 is MNHNS and CDR2 SASEGT. The CDR3 sequence: CASRPQGEGKTQYF. The CDR3 nucleotides read TGTGCCAGCAGGCCCCAGGGTGAAGGCAAGACCCAGTACTTC.

This clonotype was seen a handful of times. The gene calls are TRBV6-1 and TRBJ1-6; D gene uncertain. The V end was cut by 8 bases, the J end by 10 bases, with 6 bases between. CDR3 size: 10 residues. CDR1 and CDR2 (germline): MNHNS, SASEGT. Here the CDR3 reads CASGVSPLHF. The CDR3 DNA reads TGTGCCAGCGGGGTCTCACCCCTCCACTTT.

This clonotype was recorded at least ten times. V gene TRBV5-8 combines with J gene TRBJ2-5, with a possible D match to TRBD2 (5 bases). The V gene's germline CDR1 is SGHTS and CDR2 YDEGEE. V was clipped by 0 bases and J by 5 bases, with 8 bases between them. The CDR3 extends over 13 amino acids. CDR3 nucleotide sequence: TGTGCCAGCAGCTTGGCCGAGCGGGAGACCCAGTACTTC. It specifies CASSLAERETQYF.